This entry features one TCR beta chain sequence. Its antigen is currently unknown. This same CDR3 is encoded by further DNA sequences in the sample. These data belong to a study of beta chain features in type 1 diabetes. The authors reverse transcribed all of the isolated RNA, so sequencing captured expressed TCRB transcripts. Sequencing used immunoSEQ multiplex PCR; TCRdb keeps in-frame clones, though not all of them. The repertoire holds 600,000 to 700,000 clones, with roughly 12% as singletons. There was one heparinised blood draw per donor, averaging about 100 mL. The V gene's germline CDR1 is SGHTA and CDR2 FQGNSA. The CDR3 extends over 13 amino acids. V shed 5 bases and J shed 2 bases, with 9 bases lying between them. Study-level results: Type 1 diabetes patients had TCRB CDR3s that were shorter (moderately but significantly so) in all four CD4+ subsets.

This sequence was found in a man aged 30-40 years with type 1 diabetes. The chain links TRBV7-2 to TRBJ1-2; tentative D call: TRBD1 (6 bases). Input material: naive CD4+ T cells from blood. The CDR3 bases are TGTGCCAGCAGCCGGGGACAAAACTATGGCTACACCTTC. Translated: CASSRGQNYGYTF.